This entry concerns a single TCR beta chain. The specificity of this receptor is unknown. No much larger clone is present one base from it, and per-base qualities are unavailable. Whole blood was collected in K2EDTA tubes by collaborating institutions according to the institutions' own protocols. For TCRbeta analysis, collaborator samples were shipped as frozen whole blood, as isolated PBMCs, or as DNA extracted from either sample type. TCRbeta CDR3 regions were amplified from genomic DNA by means of the immunoSEQ Assay, a bias-controlled multiplex PCR. In the paper's pipeline: The number of nucleated cells in each sample was estimated by amplification of reference gene primers within the assay. To quantify the absolute abundance of each unique TCRbeta CDR3 rearrangement, sequence reads were collapsed and filtered. For each sample, productive Simpson clonality was calculated as the square root of Simpson's diversity index across productive rearrangements. TCRdb limited this immuneACCESS table to in-frame rearrangements with V and J called. A share of clones is missing; checked studies link under half to unresolved V genes, and the rest is unexplained. For V, J and clone size, that table is used; D and trimming come from the DNA. The sample records around 250,000 clones, around 90% of which are singletons. Over 6% of the sample goes to the ten largest clones.

This sample was included in a study of blood T cell repertoires in COVID-19 (dated by TCRdb to 2019 to 2021). With respect to the entire study: Collaborator samples came from the United States, Italy and Spain and covered acute and convalescent phases of COVID-19. Samples came from the ongoing ImmuneRACE study (first 160 participants) plus 1,254 subjects from 6 global collaborators. Nearly every sample came with metadata listing a de-identified subject ID, COVID-19 status, age in years and sex. The repertoires were made available in a free public database intended to serve as a resource for research on the immune response to SARS-CoV-2. The prospective study material was composed of cDNA or gDNA derived from T cells, B-cell-depleted T cells, or PBMCs. The dataset comprised deeply sampled blood TCRbeta repertoires from subjects exposed to, actively infected with, or recovered from COVID-19. Where HLA class I and class II types were available, the types were taken from metadata supplied by the sample provider, not from assay-based typing. Overall results and qualifications from the work: How much clinical and demographic metadata was included differed by source and by participant, and the metadata was provided uncurated.

The germline V gene (reference sequence) specifies LNHDA as CDR1 and SQIVND as CDR2. Including cysteine and phenylalanine, the CDR3 has 16 amino acids. The entry retains the CDR3 DNA only, 48 bases that are in frame from base 1. V is cut back by 5 bases and J by 1 base, with 8 bases in the junction unmatched. The receptor chain draws on TRBV19 and TRBJ2-3, with 8 central nucleotides matching TRBD1. Sequencing input: peripheral blood. This clonotype was obtained from a woman between 65 and 79 years old with active or convalescent COVID-19. The DNA sequence reads TGTGCCAGTAGTCCTGGACAGGGTAGTGGCACAGATACGCAGTATTTT. Its protein reads: CASSPGQGSGTDTQYF.